This TCR beta chain was identified in a study of OX40 agonist ivuxolimab in advanced cancers. This CDR3 region has 14 residues. V lost 2 bases and J lost 6, with 14 bases in between. Looked up from germline, CDR1 is SGHRS and CDR2 is YFSETQ. Produced via immunoSEQ multiplex PCR; TCRdb's table is partial and in-frame only. The sample has around 76,000 clones; roughly 82% are singletons. The V call is TRBV5-1, the J call TRBJ1-2; D is possibly TRBD1 (6 bases). The clonotype comes from an adult with an advanced solid tumor such as melanoma, head and neck, liver or kidney cancer. Material: CD4+ or CD8+ T cells sorted from blood, obtained in a trial of the OX40 agonist ivuxolimab. In DNA, the CDR3 is TGCGCCAGCAGCTTAACGGCAGGGGAGGATGGCTACACCTTC. This sequence encodes CASSLTAGEDGYTF.